The 13 T cell receptor beta chains given below trace back to one sample, sequenced in a study of Ad26.COV2.S vaccination and SARS-CoV-2 variants. Noted treatment: roughly 20 received Ad26.COV2.S at low or high dose, single or two shots; 5 received placebo; per-sample allocation not given. Sampling happened 63 days after the first vaccine or placebo injection. Libraries were prepared by immunoSEQ multiplex PCR; TCRdb keeps only in-frame clonotypes and omits some of them. The sample has some 290,000 clones; about 82% are singletons. The sequencing used peripheral blood, collected in a trial of Ad26.COV2.S vaccine versus placebo. The receptors derive from a person between 18 and 59 years old who received the Ad26.COV2.S COVID-19 vaccine or a placebo.

The chain combines TRBV11-3 with TRBJ2-1; D is tentatively TRBD1 or TRBD2 (5 bases each). V dropped 7 bases and J dropped 0 bases, with 13 bases sitting between them. The CDR3 is made up of 15 amino acids. The V gene's germline CDR1 is SGHNT and CDR2 YENEEA. As DNA, the CDR3 is TGTGCCAGCACCGTATGGGGGATCTCCTACAATGAGCAGTTCTTC. This sequence encodes CASTVWGISYNEQFF.

The chain employs TRBV10-3 and TRBJ1-4; D might be TRBD1 (5 bases). The CDR3 covers 11 residues. V lost 4 bases and J lost 15, with 12 bases in between. Germline loops: CDR1 ENHRY, CDR2 SYGVKD. The DNA for the CDR3 is TGTGCCATCAGTGGTGGAGGGGAAGTGTTTTTT. Protein: CAISGGGEVFF.

This chain joins TRBV6-5 and TRBJ1-2; D perhaps matches TRBD1 (6 bases). V lost 6 bases, J lost 4 bases, and 9 bases lay in between. The germline V gene encodes CDR1 MNHEY and CDR2 SVGAGI. This CDR3 is built from 12 residues. CDR3 sequence: CASSGQPYGYTF. In DNA, the CDR3 is TGTGCCAGCAGCGGACAGCCCTATGGCTACACCTTC.

V and J are TRBV7-2 and TRBJ2-1; D unresolved. Germline V gene sequence: CDR1 SGHTA, CDR2 FQGNSA. Trimming removed 2 bases at V and 0 bases at J, with 11 bases between. The CDR3 sequence is 16 residues long. In DNA form, the CDR3 reads TGTGCCAGCAGCTTAATGGGGTCAAGCTCCTACAATGAGCAGTTCTTC. This codes for CASSLMGSSSYNEQFF.

The chain recombines TRBV7-9 with TRBJ2-5; 7 bases are shared with TRBD1. The germline V gene has CDR1 SEHNR and CDR2 FQNEAQ (reference sequence). The CDR3 totals 14 residues. Trimming took 5 bases from V and 2 from J; bases not matched to a gene: 5. CDR3 coding DNA: TGTGCCAGCAGCGCCAGGGACAGTCAAGAGACCCAGTACTTC. Its protein is CASSARDSQETQYF.

The V gene is TRBV5-1, the J gene TRBJ2-5; 8 nucleotides align to TRBD2. CDR3 size: 15 residues. CDR1 and CDR2 from the germline V gene are SGHRS and YFSETQ. Trimming cost V 3 bases and J 5 bases; bases outside gene matches: 9. The CDR3 spells CASSYSGGEEETQYF. CDR3 sequence (DNA): TGCGCCAGCAGCTATTCCGGGGGGGAGGAGGAGACCCAGTACTTC.

The chain uses TRBV19 and TRBJ2-5; D may be TRBD1 (6 bases). Per germline, CDR1 LNHDA and CDR2 SQIVND (reference sequence). The CDR3 runs to 13 residues. V dropped 7 bases and J dropped 5 bases, with 14 bases sitting between them. The CDR3 loop is CASKAQGIETQYF. The CDR3 nucleotides are TGTGCCAGTAAGGCGCAGGGGATCGAGACCCAGTACTTC.

The CDR3 DNA reads as TGTGCCAGCAGCTTAAGGCGCGGGACAGATAATGAAAAACTGTTTTTT. It codes for CASSLRRGTDNEKLFF. The chain carries TRBV7-9 and TRBJ1-4; 7 nucleotides match TRBD1. This CDR3 has 16 amino acids. Trimming cost V 2 bases and J 4 bases; bases outside gene matches: 7. The V gene's germline CDR1 is SEHNR and CDR2 FQNEAQ (reference sequence). Full variable domain (rest looked up from reference TRBV7-9 and TRBJ1-4): DTGVSQNPRHKITKRGQNVTFRCDPISEHNRLYWYRQTLGQGPEFLTYFQNEAQLEKSRLLSDRFSAERPKGSFSTLEIQRTEQGDSAMYLCASSLRRGTDNEKLFFGSGTQLSVL.

The chain's CDR3 is CASLRHPYGYTF. The CDR3 DNA is TGTGCCAGCCTGAGACATCCATATGGCTACACCTTC. This rearrangement joins TRBV28 to TRBJ1-2, with D unclear. The CDR3 runs 12 residues. The V gene lost 8 bases and the J gene lost 5 bases, with 12 bases spanning the gap. Germline CDR1 is MDHEN and CDR2 is SYDVKM.

This clone appeared a single time. A read error may account for a junction end that differs from germline. V and J are TRBV6-7 and TRBJ2-3; 8 bases align to TRBD2. TRBV6-7 is known as an ORF, though its function is uncertain. The CDR3 has 15 amino acids. CDR3 residues: CASSPAGGGTDTQYF. For the CDR3, the DNA is TGTGCCAGCAGTCCGGCCGGGGGGGGCACGGATACGCAGTATTTT.

The gene calls are TRBV3-1 (or the pseudogene TRBV3-2) and TRBJ1-3; D unclear. This CDR3 contains 14 residues. The V gene's germline CDR1 is LGHDT and CDR2 YNNKEL (reference sequence). The V end was cut by 3 bases, the J end by 0 bases, with 6 bases between. The CDR3 DNA sequence: TGTGCCAGCAGCCAGCCAGACTCTGGAAACACCATATATTTT. It codes for CASSQPDSGNTIYF.

This chain connects TRBV18 to TRBJ1-1; D may be TRBD1 (6 bases). The germline CDR1 and CDR2 sequences are KGHSH and LQKENI. This CDR3 has 15 residues. The V end lost 6 bases, the J end lost 1 base, and 15 bases lay between the germline ends. The CDR3 nucleotides are TGTGCCAGCTCCCCGATGAGGACAGAGAACACTGAAGCTTTCTTT. Protein: CASSPMRTENTEAFF.

V gene TRBV29-1 combines with J gene TRBJ1-1; 9 bases line up with TRBD1. From germline, CDR1 is SQVTM and CDR2 ANQGSEA. V was pared by 7 bases and J by 4 bases, with 16 bases of the junction left unmatched. This CDR3 contains 16 residues. CDR3 sequence: CSAGGWDRESFTEAFF. In DNA, the CDR3 is TGCAGCGCTGGGGGGTGGGACAGGGAATCGTTCACTGAAGCTTTCTTT.